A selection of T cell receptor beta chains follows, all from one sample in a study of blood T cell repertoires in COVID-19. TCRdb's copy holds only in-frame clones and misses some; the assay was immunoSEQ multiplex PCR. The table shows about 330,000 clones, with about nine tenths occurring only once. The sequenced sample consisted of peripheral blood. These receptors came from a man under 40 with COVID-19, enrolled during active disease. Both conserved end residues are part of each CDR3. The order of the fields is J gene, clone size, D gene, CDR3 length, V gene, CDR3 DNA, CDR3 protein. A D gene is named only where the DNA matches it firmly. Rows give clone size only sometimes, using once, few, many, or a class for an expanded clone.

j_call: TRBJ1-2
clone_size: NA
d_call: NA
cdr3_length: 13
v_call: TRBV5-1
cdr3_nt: TGCGCCAGCAGCCTGATCGGGGGGAGCGGCTACACCTTC
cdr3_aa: CASSLIGGSGYTF

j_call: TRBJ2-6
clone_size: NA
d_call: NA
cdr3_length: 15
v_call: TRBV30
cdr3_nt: TGTGCCTGGAGTGTTGGAGGGGCTGGGGCCAACGTCCTGACTTTC
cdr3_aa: CAWSVGGAGANVLTF

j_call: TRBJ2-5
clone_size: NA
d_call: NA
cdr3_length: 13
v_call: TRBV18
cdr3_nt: TGTGCCAGCTCATCGACTAGACAAGAGACCCAGTACTTC
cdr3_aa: CASSSTRQETQYF

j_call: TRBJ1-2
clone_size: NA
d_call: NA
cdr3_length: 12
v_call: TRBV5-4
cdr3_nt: TGTGCCAGCAGCCGGGAAGACTATGGCTACACCTTC
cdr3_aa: CASSREDYGYTF

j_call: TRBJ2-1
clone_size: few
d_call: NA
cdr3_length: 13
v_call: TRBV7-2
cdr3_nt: TGTGCCAGCAGCACAGGACAGCACAATGAGCAGTTCTTC
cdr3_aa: CASSTGQHNEQFF

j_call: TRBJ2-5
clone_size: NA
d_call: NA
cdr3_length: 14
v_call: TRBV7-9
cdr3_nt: TGTGCCAGCATCGGGTGGGGGGTGCAAGAGACCCAGTACTTC
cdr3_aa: CASIGWGVQETQYF

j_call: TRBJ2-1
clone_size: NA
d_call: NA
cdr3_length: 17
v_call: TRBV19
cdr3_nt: TGTGCCACTCTCTCAACGGGAGACGCGGGCTCCTACAATGAGCAGTTCTTC
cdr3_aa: CATLSTGDAGSYNEQFF

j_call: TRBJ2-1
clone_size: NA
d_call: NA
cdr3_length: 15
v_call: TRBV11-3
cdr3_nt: TGTGCCAGCAGCACCCGGGGGAGCTCCTACAATGAGCAGTTCTTC
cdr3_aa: CASSTRGSSYNEQFF

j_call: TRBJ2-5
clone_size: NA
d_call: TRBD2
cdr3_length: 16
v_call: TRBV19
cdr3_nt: TGTGCCAGTAGTATAGGACTAGCGGCACTTCAAGAGACCCAGTACTTC
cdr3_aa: CASSIGLAALQETQYF

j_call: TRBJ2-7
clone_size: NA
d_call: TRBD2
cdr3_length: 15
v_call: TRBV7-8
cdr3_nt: TGTGCCAGCAGCCCCCGGACTAGCGGGACCATTTCTCGGTACTTC
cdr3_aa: CASSPRTSGTISRYF

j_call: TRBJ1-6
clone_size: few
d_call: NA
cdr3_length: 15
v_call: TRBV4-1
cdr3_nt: TGCGCCAGCAGCCAGGGGGGGAACGACCGTTCACCCCTCCACTTT
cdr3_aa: CASSQGGNDRSPLHF

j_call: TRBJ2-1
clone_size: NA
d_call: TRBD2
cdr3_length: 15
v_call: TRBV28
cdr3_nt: TGTGCCAGCAGTCTCGGGACTAGCGGGACCACTGAGCAGTTCTTC
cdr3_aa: CASSLGTSGTTEQFF

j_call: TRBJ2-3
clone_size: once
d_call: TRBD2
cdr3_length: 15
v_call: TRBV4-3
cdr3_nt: TGCGCCAGCAGCCAGTTAGCGGGGGGCACAGATACGCAGTATTTT
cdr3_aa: CASSQLAGGTDTQYF

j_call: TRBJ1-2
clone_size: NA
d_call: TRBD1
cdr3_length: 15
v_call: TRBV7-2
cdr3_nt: TGTGCCAGCAGCTTAGGCCGCGACAGGGGCTATGGCTACACCTTC
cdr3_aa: CASSLGRDRGYGYTF

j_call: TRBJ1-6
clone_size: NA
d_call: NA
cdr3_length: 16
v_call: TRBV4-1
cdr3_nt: TGCGCCAGCAGCCAAGAAGTAGGGGTGCGTAATTCACCCCTCCACTTT
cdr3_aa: CASSQEVGVRNSPLHF

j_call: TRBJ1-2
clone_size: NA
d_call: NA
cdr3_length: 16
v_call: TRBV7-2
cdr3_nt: TGTGCCAGCAGCTTAGCGTCGGAGGTCTGGGTTGGTGGCTACACCTTC
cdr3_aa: CASSLASEVWVGGYTF

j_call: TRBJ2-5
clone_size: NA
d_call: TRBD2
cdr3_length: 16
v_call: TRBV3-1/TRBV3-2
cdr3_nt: TGTGCCAGCAGCCAACTTTCAGGGTGGGGGGGAGAGACCCAGTACTTC
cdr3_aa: CASSQLSGWGGETQYF

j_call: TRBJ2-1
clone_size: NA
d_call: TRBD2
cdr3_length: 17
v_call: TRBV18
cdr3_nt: TGTGCCAGCTCACCCGCCGGGGTAGCGGGAGGCCGGGGTGAGCAGTTCTTC
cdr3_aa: CASSPAGVAGGRGEQFF

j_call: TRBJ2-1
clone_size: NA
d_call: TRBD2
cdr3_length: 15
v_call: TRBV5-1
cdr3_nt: TGCGCCAGCAGCGTGGCTAGCGGGAATTACAATGAGCAGTTCTTC
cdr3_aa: CASSVASGNYNEQFF

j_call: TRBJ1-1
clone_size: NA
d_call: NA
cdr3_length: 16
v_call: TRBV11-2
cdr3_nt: TGTGCCAGCAGCTTAGCGGTCCGGGATAGGAACACTGAAGCTTTCTTT
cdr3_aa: CASSLAVRDRNTEAFF

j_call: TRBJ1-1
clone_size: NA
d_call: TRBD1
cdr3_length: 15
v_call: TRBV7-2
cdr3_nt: TGTGCCAGCAACCCGGGACAGGGGGCAATCACTGAAGCTTTCTTT
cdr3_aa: CASNPGQGAITEAFF

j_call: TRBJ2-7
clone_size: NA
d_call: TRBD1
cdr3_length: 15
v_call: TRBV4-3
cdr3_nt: TGCGCCAGCAGCCAAGGGAACAGGGGGCCCTACGAGCAGTACTTC
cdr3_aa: CASSQGNRGPYEQYF

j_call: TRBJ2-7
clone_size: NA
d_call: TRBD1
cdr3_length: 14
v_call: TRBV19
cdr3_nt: TGTGCCAGTAGTACCGGGACAGCCCTACGGGAGCAGTACTTC
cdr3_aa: CASSTGTALREQYF

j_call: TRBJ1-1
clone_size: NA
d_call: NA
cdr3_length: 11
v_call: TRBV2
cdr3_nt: TGTGCCAGCACTAGTGCAGGGATGGCTTTCTTT
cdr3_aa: CASTSAGMAFF

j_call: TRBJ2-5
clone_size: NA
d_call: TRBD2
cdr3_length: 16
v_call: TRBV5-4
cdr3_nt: TGTGCCAGCACCCCCAACTTGCGGGGGGACCAAGAGACCCAGTACTTC
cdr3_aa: CASTPNLRGDQETQYF

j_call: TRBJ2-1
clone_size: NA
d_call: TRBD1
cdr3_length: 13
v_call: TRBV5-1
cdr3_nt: TGCGCCAGCAGTGCAGGGGGCTACAATGAGCAGTTCTTC
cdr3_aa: CASSAGGYNEQFF

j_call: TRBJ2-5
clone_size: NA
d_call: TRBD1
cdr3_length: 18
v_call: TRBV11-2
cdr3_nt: TGTGCCAGCAGCTTATGGATAGCGACAGGGGCCCTACAAGAGACCCAGTACTTC
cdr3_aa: CASSLWIATGALQETQYF

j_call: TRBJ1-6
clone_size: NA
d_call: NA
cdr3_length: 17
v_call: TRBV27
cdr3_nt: TGTGCCAGCAGTTCTGCCCGGACTTTTGGGGTTAATTCACCCCTCCACTTT
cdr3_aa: CASSSARTFGVNSPLHF

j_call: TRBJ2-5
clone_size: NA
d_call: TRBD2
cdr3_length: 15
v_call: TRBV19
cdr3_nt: TGTGCCAGTAGCACGACTAGCGGGGGGTGGGAGACCCAGTACTTC
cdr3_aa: CASSTTSGGWETQYF

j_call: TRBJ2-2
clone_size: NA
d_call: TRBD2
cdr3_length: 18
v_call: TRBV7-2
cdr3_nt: TGTGCCAGCATCGTTCGACTAGCGGGTTTTGGTCACACCGGGGAGCTGTTTTTT
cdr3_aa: CASIVRLAGFGHTGELFF

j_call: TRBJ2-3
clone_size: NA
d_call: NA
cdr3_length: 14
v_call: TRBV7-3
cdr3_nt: TGTGCCAGCAGCTTAAGCCAGTTCACAGATACGCAGTATTTT
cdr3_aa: CASSLSQFTDTQYF

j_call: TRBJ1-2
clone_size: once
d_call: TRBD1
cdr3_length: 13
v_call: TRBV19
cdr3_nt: TGTGCCAGTAGTAGGGACAGTAACTATGGCTACACCTTC
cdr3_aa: CASSRDSNYGYTF

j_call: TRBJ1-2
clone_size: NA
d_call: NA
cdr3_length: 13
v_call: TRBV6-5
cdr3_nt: TGTGCCAGCAGGGACTCGTGGTACTATGGCTACACCTTC
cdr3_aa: CASRDSWYYGYTF

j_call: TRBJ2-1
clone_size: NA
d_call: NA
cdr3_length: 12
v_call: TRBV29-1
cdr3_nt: TGCAGCGTTGAGGTCCCCGGCGGTGAGCAGTTCTTC
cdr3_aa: CSVEVPGGEQFF

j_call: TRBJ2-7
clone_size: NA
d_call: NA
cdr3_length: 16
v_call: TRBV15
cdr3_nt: TGTGCCACCAGCAGAGATAAGCGGGTCACAGGCTACGAGCAGTACTTC
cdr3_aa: CATSRDKRVTGYEQYF

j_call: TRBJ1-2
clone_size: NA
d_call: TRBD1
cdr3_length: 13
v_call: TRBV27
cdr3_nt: TGTGCCAGCAGCTCCGGGACAGGGGTCGGCTACACCTTC
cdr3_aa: CASSSGTGVGYTF

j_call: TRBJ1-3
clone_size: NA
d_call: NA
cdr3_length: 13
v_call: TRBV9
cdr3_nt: TGTGCCAGCAGCGTAGATTATAGAAACACCATATATTTT
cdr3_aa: CASSVDYRNTIYF

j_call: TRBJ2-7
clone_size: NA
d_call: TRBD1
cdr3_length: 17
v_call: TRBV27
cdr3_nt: TGTGCCAGCAGTTTAGCCCGAAAGACAGGGGGCCCTCACGAGCAGTACTTC
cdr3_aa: CASSLARKTGGPHEQYF

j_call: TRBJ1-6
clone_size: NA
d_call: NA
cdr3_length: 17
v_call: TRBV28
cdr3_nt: TGTGCCAGCAGTTTAGGGCAGACGAGCTCCTATAATTCACCCCTCCACTTT
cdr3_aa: CASSLGQTSSYNSPLHF

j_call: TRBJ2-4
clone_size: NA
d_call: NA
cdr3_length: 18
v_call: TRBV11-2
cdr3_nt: TGTGCCAGCAGCTTAGTCGGGACTCCAGAGGTGGCCAAAAACATTCAGTACTTC
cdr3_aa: CASSLVGTPEVAKNIQYF

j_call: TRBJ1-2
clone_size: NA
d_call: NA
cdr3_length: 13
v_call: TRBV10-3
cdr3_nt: TGTGCCATCAGCACTTCAGACTTCTATGGCTACACCTTC
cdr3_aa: CAISTSDFYGYTF

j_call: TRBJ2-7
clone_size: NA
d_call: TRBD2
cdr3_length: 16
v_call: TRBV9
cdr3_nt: TGTGCCAGCTCCGTCCGCCTCACTAGCGCTTCCTACGAGCAGTACTTC
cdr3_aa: CASSVRLTSASYEQYF

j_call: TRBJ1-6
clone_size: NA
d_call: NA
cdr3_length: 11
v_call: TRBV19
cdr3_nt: TGTGCCAGCGCGTCCGGGACACCCCTCCACTTT
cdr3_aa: CASASGTPLHF

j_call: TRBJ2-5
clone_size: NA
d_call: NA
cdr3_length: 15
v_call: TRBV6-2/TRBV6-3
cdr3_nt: TGTGCCAGCAGACCTCGCCGGTCGGTCGGGGAGACCCAGTACTTC
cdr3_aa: CASRPRRSVGETQYF

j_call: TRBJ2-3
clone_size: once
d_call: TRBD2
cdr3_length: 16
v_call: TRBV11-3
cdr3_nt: TGTGCCAGCAGCCCGAGCGTAGCGGGAGCCACAGATACGCAGTATTTT
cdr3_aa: CASSPSVAGATDTQYF

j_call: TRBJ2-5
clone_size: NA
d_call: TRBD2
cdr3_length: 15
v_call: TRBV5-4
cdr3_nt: TGTGCCAGCAGCGTAATCACGGGGGGGGCAGAGACCCAGTACTTC
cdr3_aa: CASSVITGGAETQYF

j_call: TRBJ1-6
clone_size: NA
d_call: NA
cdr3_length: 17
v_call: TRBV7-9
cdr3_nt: TGTGCCAGCAGCTTAGTGACAGGCCCTGGCAATAATTCACCCCTCCACTTT
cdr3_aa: CASSLVTGPGNNSPLHF

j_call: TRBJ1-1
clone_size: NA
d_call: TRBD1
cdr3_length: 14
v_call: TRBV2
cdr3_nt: TGTGCCAGCACCCGGGACAGCATGAACACTGAAGCTTTCTTT
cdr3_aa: CASTRDSMNTEAFF

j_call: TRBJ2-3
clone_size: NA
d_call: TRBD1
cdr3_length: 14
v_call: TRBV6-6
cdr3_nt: TGTGCCAGCAGTTACAGTGGACAGGTGGATACGCAGTATTTT
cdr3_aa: CASSYSGQVDTQYF

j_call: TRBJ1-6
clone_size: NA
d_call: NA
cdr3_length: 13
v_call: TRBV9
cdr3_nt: TGTGCCAGCAGCGGGACAGATAATTCACCCCTCCACTTT
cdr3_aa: CASSGTDNSPLHF

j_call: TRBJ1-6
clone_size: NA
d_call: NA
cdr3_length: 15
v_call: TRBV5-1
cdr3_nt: TGCGCCAGCAGCTTGACAACAGGGTCTGATTCACCCCTCCACTTT
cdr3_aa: CASSLTTGSDSPLHF

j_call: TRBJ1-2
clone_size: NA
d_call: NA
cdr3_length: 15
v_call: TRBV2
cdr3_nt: TGTGCCAGTGTTTTCCAGGGGCTCCCTGGGGATGGCTACACCTTC
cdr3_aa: CASVFQGLPGDGYTF

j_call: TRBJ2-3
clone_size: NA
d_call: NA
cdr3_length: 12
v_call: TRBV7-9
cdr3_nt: TGTGCCAGCAGCCTGAGGGAAGATACGCAGTATTTT
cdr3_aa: CASSLREDTQYF

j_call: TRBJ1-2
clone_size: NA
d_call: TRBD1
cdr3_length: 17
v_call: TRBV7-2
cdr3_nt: TGTGCCAGCAGCACGGGACAGGGGTTCAGTTCTCACTATGGCTACACCTTC
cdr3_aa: CASSTGQGFSSHYGYTF

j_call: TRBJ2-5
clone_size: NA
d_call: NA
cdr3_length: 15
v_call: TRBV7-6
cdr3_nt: TGTGCCAGCAGCTTCTCCCCCGGGGGTTCGGAGACCCAGTACTTC
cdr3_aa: CASSFSPGGSETQYF

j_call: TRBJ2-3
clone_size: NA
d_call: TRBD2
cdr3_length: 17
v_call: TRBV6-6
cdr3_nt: TGTGCCAGCAGTCCCCGAAGTTTGGCGGGAGGGCCAGATACGCAGTATTTT
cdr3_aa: CASSPRSLAGGPDTQYF

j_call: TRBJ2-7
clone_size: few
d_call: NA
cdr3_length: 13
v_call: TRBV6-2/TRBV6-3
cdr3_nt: TGTGCCAGCAGTTGGCACAGGGACTACGAGCAGTACTTC
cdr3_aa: CASSWHRDYEQYF